Described below is a single T cell receptor (beta chain) sequence and its context. Its antigen remains unknown. This CDR3 contains 13 residues. V lost 7 bases to trimming and J lost 2 bases, with 14 bases between them. CDR1 and CDR2 (germline): SQVTM, ANQGSEA. The data were taken from a study of T cells after yellow fever vaccination. Each CDR3 protein is one row after TCRdb ran MiXCR on the 5' RACE reads. The repertoire holds some 300,000 distinct CDR3 sequences, with approximately 10% as singletons. Overall study findings and caveats: The study noted that FACS-sorted repertoires could contain abundant clonotypes contaminating from the bulk population.

The material sequenced was CD4+ T cells sorted from PBMCs, taken 5 days after the yellow fever booster vaccination. This TCR came from a man aged 18-30 years who received the YFV17D yellow fever vaccine. The chain is built from TRBV29-1 and TRBJ1-2, with D unresolved. The CDR3 is CSATRPANYGYTF. Here the CDR3 DNA reads TGCAGCGCAACCCGGCCAGCGAACTATGGCTACACCTTC.